This T cell receptor beta chain was found in a study of post-analysis software for immune sequencing data. In the study overall: Patients had relapsing-remitting, secondary progressive or progressive-relapsing multiple sclerosis; some lacked subtype.

Losses at the gene ends were 2 bases for V and 2 bases for J; bases not matched to a gene: 7. Germline V gene sequence: CDR1 SGDLS, CDR2 YYNGEE. The CDR3 loop spans 15 amino acids. Broader study findings: Roughly 5 TRBV segments, TRBV5-6, TRBV5-1 and TRBV20-1 among them, were found more frequent in patients than controls. Significantly decreased normalized Chao1 diversity was recorded for multiple sclerosis patients relative to controls.

Unique molecular identifiers featured in each of the TCR beta cDNA libraries. Yield was around 500,000 cDNA molecules from about 0.94 to 9.7 million T cells. TCRdb itself ran the PCR reads through MiXCR, one entry per CDR3 protein. The table lists approximately 250,000 distinct CDR3 sequences, 35% to 40% of them singletons. Of note for this clonotype: Its specificity is not known. A much larger clone differs by one base, so this may be a read error.

This TCR derives from a girl aged 10 to 17 with multiple sclerosis. The V gene is TRBV9, the J gene TRBJ2-7; 7 nucleotides agree with TRBD1. Sequenced: blood. CDR3 in amino acids: CASSVRGQVPYEQYF. The CDR3 coding sequence is TGTGCCAGCAGCGTCCGAGGACAGGTCCCCTACGAGCAGTACTTC.